This T cell receptor (beta chain) is from a study of T cells in Graves' hyperthyroidism and ophthalmopathy. Germline-derived CDR1 and CDR2 are LGHNT and FRNRAP. Trimming at V came to 1 base and at J to 3 bases, leaving 4 bases not matched to a gene. This CDR3 is 15 amino acids long. Patients having uncontrolled infection, another autoimmune disease, pregnancy or lactation were not included. Extraction of PBMCs used under 13 ml of fresh peripheral blood. Amplification targeted TCR beta CDR3 regions from RNA transcripts. HTBI primers were employed in a first-round RT-PCR of the TCR CDR3. TCRdb called the multiplex PCR reads again in MiXCR, with one record for every CDR3 protein. The top ten hold more than 15% of the sample, which has approximately 610,000 distinct CDR3 sequences, over 15% seen once. This clonotype was seen ten or more times. Its cognate antigen is unknown. The study's findings and limits: Also found in blood were most expanded thyroid clonotypes above 0.001.

This chain uses TRBV12-5 with TRBJ2-7; 9 nucleotides align to TRBD1. The sample was blood. The receptor was isolated from a woman between 18 and 29 years old with Graves' hyperthyroidism. CDR3 bases: TGTGCTAGTGGTTTGGCGGCGGGACAGGGCTACGAGCAGTACTTC. As protein: CASGLAAGQGYEQYF.